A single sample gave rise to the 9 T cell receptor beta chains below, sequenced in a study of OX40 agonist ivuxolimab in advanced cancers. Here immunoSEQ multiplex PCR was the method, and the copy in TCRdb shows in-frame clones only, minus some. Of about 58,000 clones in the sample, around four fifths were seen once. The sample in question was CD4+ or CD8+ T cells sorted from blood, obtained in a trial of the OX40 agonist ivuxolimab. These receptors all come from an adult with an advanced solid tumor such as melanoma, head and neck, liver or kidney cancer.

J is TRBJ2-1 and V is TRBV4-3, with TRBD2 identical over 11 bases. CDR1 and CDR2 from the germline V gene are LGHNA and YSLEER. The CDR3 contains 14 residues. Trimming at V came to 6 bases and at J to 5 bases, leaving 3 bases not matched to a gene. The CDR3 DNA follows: TGCGCCAGCAGTTTACTAGCGGGGGACAATGAGCAGTTCTTC. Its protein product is CASSLLAGDNEQFF.

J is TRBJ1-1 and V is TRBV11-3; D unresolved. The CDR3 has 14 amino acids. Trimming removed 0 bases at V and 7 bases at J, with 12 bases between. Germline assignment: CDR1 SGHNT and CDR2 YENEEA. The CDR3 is CASSLDLATSEAFF. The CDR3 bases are TGTGCCAGCAGCTTAGATTTGGCTACCAGTGAAGCTTTCTTT.

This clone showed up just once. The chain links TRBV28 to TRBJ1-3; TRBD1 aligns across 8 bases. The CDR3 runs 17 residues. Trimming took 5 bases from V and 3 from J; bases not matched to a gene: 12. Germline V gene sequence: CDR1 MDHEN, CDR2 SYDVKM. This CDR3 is CASSISGGSMGGNTIYF. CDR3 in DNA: TGTGCCAGCAGTATATCAGGGGGCTCGATGGGTGGAAACACCATATATTTT.

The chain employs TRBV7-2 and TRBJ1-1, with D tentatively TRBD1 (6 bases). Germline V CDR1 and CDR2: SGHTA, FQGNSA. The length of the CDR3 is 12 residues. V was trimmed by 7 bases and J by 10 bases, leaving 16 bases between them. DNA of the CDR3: TGTGCCAGCAACCTAATAAGGGGGATAGCTTTCTTT. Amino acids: CASNLIRGIAFF.

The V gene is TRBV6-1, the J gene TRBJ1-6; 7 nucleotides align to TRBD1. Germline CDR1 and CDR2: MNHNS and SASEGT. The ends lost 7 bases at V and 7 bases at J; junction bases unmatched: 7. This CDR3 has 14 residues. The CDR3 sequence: CASKPGQLNSPLHF. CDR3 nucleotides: TGTGCCAGCAAGCCGGGACAGTTAAATTCACCCCTCCACTTT.

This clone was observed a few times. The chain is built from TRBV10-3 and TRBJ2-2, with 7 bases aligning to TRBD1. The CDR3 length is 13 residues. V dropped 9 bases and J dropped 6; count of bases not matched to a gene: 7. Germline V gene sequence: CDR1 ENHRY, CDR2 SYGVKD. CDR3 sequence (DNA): TGTGCCATTAAGGTACAGGGGCCCGGGGAGCTGTTTTTT. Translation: CAIKVQGPGELFF.

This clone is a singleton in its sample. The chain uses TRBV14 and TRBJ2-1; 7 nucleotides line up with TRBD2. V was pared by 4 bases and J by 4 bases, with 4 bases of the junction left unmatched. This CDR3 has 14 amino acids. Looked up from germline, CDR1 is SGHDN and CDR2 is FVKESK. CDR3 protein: CASSPPGGYNEQFF. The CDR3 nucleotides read TGTGCCAGCAGCCCCCCGGGGGGATACAATGAGCAGTTCTTC.

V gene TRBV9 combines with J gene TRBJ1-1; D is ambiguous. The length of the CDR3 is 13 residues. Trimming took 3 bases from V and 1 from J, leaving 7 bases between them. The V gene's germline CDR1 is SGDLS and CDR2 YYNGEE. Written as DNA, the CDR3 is TGTGCCAGCAGCGGGCAGCAGAACACTGAAGCTTTCTTT. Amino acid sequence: CASSGQQNTEAFF.

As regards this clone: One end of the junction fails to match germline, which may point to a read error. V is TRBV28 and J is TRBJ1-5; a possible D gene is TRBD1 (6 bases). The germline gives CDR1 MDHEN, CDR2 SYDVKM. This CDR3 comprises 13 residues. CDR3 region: CAGRNYRDQPQHF. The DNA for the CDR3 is TGTGCCGGCAGAAACTACAGGGATCAGCCCCAGCATTTT.